This is a list of T cell receptor beta chains from one sample in a study of blood T cell repertoires in COVID-19. Sequencing used immunoSEQ multiplex PCR; TCRdb keeps in-frame clones, though not all of them. This sample carries fewer than 60,000 clones, 84% of them seen once, and the ten largest clones take over 10%. The sample was peripheral blood. All receptors derive from an elderly woman with acute or convalescent COVID-19. CDR3s include the opening cysteine and the closing phenylalanine or tryptophan. A D gene is named only where the DNA matches it firmly. Size tells how often a clone was seen (once, few, many) or the class of an expanded clone, and some rows leave it out.

size | J | D | V | DNA | CDR3
NA | TRBJ2-3 | NA | TRBV7-3 | TGTGCCAGCAGCTTCCGACAGGGCACAGATACGCAGTATTTT | CASSFRQGTDTQYF
NA | TRBJ2-1 | TRBD2 | TRBV4-2 | TGTGCCAGCAGCCGGGCTAGCGGGGAAGTTTGGTCCTACAATGAGCAGTTCTTC | CASSRASGEVWSYNEQFF
NA | TRBJ2-5 | TRBD2 | TRBV29-1 | TGCAGCGTTGGGACTAGCGGCCAAGGGACCCAGTACTTC | CSVGTSGQGTQYF
NA | TRBJ1-5 | NA | TRBV12-5 | TGTGCTAGTGGTTCCCCCCTCGGGAATAGCAATCAGCCCCAGCATTTT | CASGSPLGNSNQPQHF
NA | TRBJ2-2 | NA | TRBV2 | TGTGCCAGCCGCTATGGAGGGGCCGGGGAGCTGTTTTTT | CASRYGGAGELFF
NA | TRBJ1-3 | NA | TRBV6-5 | TGTGCCAGCAGTTCAGGACAGGGAAACACCATATATTTT | CASSSGQGNTIYF
NA | TRBJ2-1 | NA | TRBV5-1 | TGCGCCAGCAGCTCTTCCGGGGGGCGGGAGCCCACTTACAATGAGCAGTTCTTC | CASSSSGGREPTYNEQFF
NA | TRBJ2-7 | TRBD2 | TRBV5-1 | TGCGCCAGCAGCCCCAGGACTAGCGGGGACCAATACGAGCAGTACTTC | CASSPRTSGDQYEQYF
NA | TRBJ1-4 | TRBD1 | TRBV19 | TGTGCCAGTAGTGACAGGGGGGTTGGAAAACTGTTTTTT | CASSDRGVGKLFF
NA | TRBJ2-4 | TRBD2 | TRBV2 | TGTGCCAGCAGTGAAGCGCTTGGGACTAGCATTCAGTACTTC | CASSEALGTSIQYF
NA | TRBJ1-2 | NA | TRBV12-1 | TGTGCCAGCAGATCGAGAGGGAACTATGGCTACACCTTC | CASRSRGNYGYTF
few | TRBJ1-3 | TRBD1 | TRBV7-9 | TGTGCCAGCAGCCCGACCCAGGGACAGAACTCTGGAAACACCATATATTTT | CASSPTQGQNSGNTIYF
NA | TRBJ2-5 | TRBD2 | TRBV2 | TGTGCCAGCAGTTCCGGGAGGTACCAAGAGACCCAGTACTTC | CASSSGRYQETQYF
NA | TRBJ2-7 | TRBD1 | TRBV25-1 | TGTGCCAGCACACCCGGGACAGGGGACTACGAGCAGTACTTC | CASTPGTGDYEQYF
NA | TRBJ2-7 | NA | TRBV6-1 | TGTGCCAGCAGTGACAGGGGGGCACAGCGCGGATCCTACGAGCAGTACTTC | CASSDRGAQRGSYEQYF
few | TRBJ1-6 | TRBD1 | TRBV2 | TGTGCCAGCAGAGGACAGGGTTTCCCACCCCTCCACTTT | CASRGQGFPPLHF